This record covers a single T cell receptor (beta chain). Its target is not known. TCRdb reprocessed the RT-PCR reads via MiXCR and lists one record per CDR3 protein. The table includes 290,000 or so distinct CDR3 sequences, approximately 20% detected once. The entry originates in a study of response to subunit inactivated influenza vaccine. Study-level findings and limits: Only a handful of new T cells, the authors suggested, are recruited with each seasonal influenza vaccination.

The CDR3 length is 15 residues. J lost 3 bases, V lost 5 bases, and 5 bases had no gene match. Germline CDR1 reads SEHNR; CDR2 reads FQNEAQ (reference sequence). The chain is built from TRBV7-9 and TRBJ1-4; 8 bases fit TRBD1. Sequenced here: PBMCs from blood, sampled roughly 20 months after vaccination. This TCR came from a man in his fifties or sixties who received an inactivated influenza vaccine. CDR3 coding DNA: TGTGCCAGCAGCCCACAACAGGGGGCTAATGAAAAACTGTTTTTT. It encodes CASSPQQGANEKLFF.